The source of this T cell receptor (beta chain) is a study of immune evolution from preneoplasia to lung adenocarcinoma. The data were produced by immunoSEQ multiplex PCR, yet TCRdb's version contains in-frame clones alone and is incomplete. The sample shows about 5,400 clones, less than 85% of them seen only once. The study's findings and limits: Normal lung had highest clonality; later lesions appeared denser, more diverse.

Worth noting for this clone: Its specificity is not known.

Between the trimmed V and J ends, which lost 8 bases and 6 bases, there was a span of 18 bases. The CDR3 extends over 14 amino acids. Germline CDR1 MNHNS, CDR2 SASEGT. The sequence derives from a person aged 65 to 79 with lung adenocarcinoma. The chain has TRBV6-1 and TRBJ2-3, with TRBD2 as a possible D gene (7 bases). Material: FFPE adjacent normal lung tissue. This CDR3 is CASLFSGGGDTQYF. The CDR3 bases are TGTGCCAGCCTCTTCTCGGGGGGCGGGGATACGCAGTATTTT.